These 14 T cell receptor beta chains share one sample of origin, sequenced in a study of cytomegalovirus exposure and HLA in healthy donors. PCR amplification relied on 60 Vbeta primers (plus 13 Jbeta primers). Repertoires were generated with immunoSEQ multiplex PCR, while TCRdb's copy carries only in-frame clones and drops some. The profile shows some 160,000 clones, around nine tenths of them singletons. The sequencing input was PBMCs. Receptors were obtained from a woman aged 18-30 years in good health and CMV-seronegative.

The J gene is TRBJ2-3, the V gene TRBV11-2, with D perhaps matching TRBD1 (6 bases). The CDR3 extends over 15 amino acids. CDR1 is SGHAT, CDR2 FQNNGV, per germline. The V end was cut by 5 bases, the J end by 6 bases, with 18 bases between. CDR3 protein: CASSPGGKGVDTQYF. In DNA form, the CDR3 reads TGTGCCAGCAGCCCCGGCGGTAAGGGGGTGGATACGCAGTATTTT.

The chain combines TRBV6-6 with TRBJ1-4; D unresolved. The V end lost 0 bases, the J end lost 10 bases, and 15 bases lay between the germline ends. The CDR3 is made up of 15 amino acids. From germline, CDR1 is MNHNY and CDR2 SVGAGI (reference sequence). The CDR3 nucleotides are TGTGCCAGCAGTTACTCTTTCCTAAAAGCGGGAAAACTGTTTTTT. It yields the protein CASSYSFLKAGKLFF.

This sequence joins TRBV4-2 and TRBJ2-2; D remains ambiguous. The germline gives CDR1 LGHNA, CDR2 YNFKEQ. The CDR3 consists of 15 residues. V lost 0 bases, J lost 0 bases, and 5 bases lay in between. CDR3 sequence: CASSQDTSNTGELFF. The DNA of the CDR3 is TGTGCCAGCAGCCAAGACACTTCGAACACCGGGGAGCTGTTTTTT.

Only a few counts were recorded for this clone. The chain employs TRBV6-1 and TRBJ1-4; no definite D call. The germline V and J ends were trimmed by 3 bases and 15 bases, with 8 bases remaining between them. Germline CDR1 MNHNS, CDR2 SASEGT. This CDR3 contains 10 residues. The CDR3 DNA is TGTGCCAGCAGTGAGGAGAGGATGTTTTTT. Translation gives CASSEERMFF.

The chain links TRBV30 to TRBJ2-5; D call uncertain. Germline CDR1 reads GTSNPN; CDR2 reads SVGIG (reference sequence). Trimming removed 0 bases from V and 1 base from J, with 6 bases in between. CDR3 length: 13 amino acids. The chain's CDR3 is CAWSVASQETQYF. The CDR3 nucleotides are TGTGCCTGGAGTGTAGCAAGCCAAGAGACCCAGTACTTC.

Written as DNA, the CDR3 is TGCGCCAGCAGCTTGGGAGGACTACAAGAGACCCAGTACTTC. It encodes CASSLGGLQETQYF. The chain combines TRBV5-1 with TRBJ2-5, with D possibly matching TRBD2 (6 bases). The CDR3 spans 14 residues. V was trimmed by 0 bases and J by 2 bases, leaving 8 bases between them. The germline V gene encodes CDR1 SGHRS and CDR2 YFSETQ.

The rearrangement joins TRBV6-6 to TRBJ2-5, with D perhaps TRBD2 (7 bases). Germline values: CDR1 MNHNY, CDR2 SVGAGI (reference sequence). The CDR3 spans 14 residues. With 7 bases removed from V and 5 bases from J, the gap between germline ends came to 17 bases. Here the CDR3 reads CASTRGAGYETQYF. In nucleotides, the CDR3 is TGTGCCAGCACCCGGGGGGCGGGCTACGAGACCCAGTACTTC.

The chain has TRBV5-6 and TRBJ1-1; D is possibly TRBD1 (5 bases). CDR3 length equals 14 residues. The V gene lost 2 bases and the J gene lost 4 bases, with 12 bases spanning the gap. Germline V gene sequence: CDR1 SGHDT, CDR2 YYEEEE. The chain's CDR3 is CASSFRGFSTEAFF. Here the CDR3 DNA reads TGTGCCAGCAGCTTTCGGGGGTTCTCCACTGAAGCTTTCTTT.

The chain has TRBV29-1 and TRBJ1-2, with TRBD1 matching 9 bases. The ends lost 6 bases at V and 4 bases at J; junction bases unmatched: 6. The CDR3 has 13 amino acids. From germline, CDR1 is SQVTM and CDR2 ANQGSEA. CDR3 DNA: TGCAGCGTCGAACAGGGGGCTACCTATGGCTACACCTTC. Translating gives CSVEQGATYGYTF. The full variable domain, its missing parts supplied by reference TRBV29-1 and TRBJ1-2, is SAVISQKPSRDICQRGTSLTIQCQVDSQVTMMFWYRQQPGQSLTLIATANQGSEATYESGFVIDKFPISRPNLTFSTLTVSNMSPEDSSIYLCSVEQGATYGYTFGSGTRLTVV.

This rearrangement joins TRBV6-5 to TRBJ1-2; tentative D call: TRBD1 (5 bases). The CDR3 sequence is 14 residues long. Germline lookup yields CDR1 MNHEY and CDR2 SVGAGI. V lost 6 bases, J lost 8 bases, and 19 bases lay in between. The CDR3 coding sequence is TGTGCCAGCAGCCCCTCCGCAGGGCGGGGAGGCTACACCTTC. As protein: CASSPSAGRGGYTF.

This clone appeared a single time. The chain joins TRBV19 to TRBJ1-5, with TRBD1 matching 10 bases. The CDR3 has 16 residues. Trimming removed 3 bases from V and 7 bases from J; junction bases left unmatched: 9. Germline values: CDR1 LNHDA, CDR2 SQIVND (reference sequence). The CDR3 protein is CASSINRDRGGQPQHF. CDR3 nucleotide sequence: TGTGCCAGTAGTATCAACCGGGACAGGGGTGGGCAGCCCCAGCATTTT. The full variable domain, with the rest looked up from reference TRBV19 and TRBJ1-5, is DGGITQSPKYLFRKEGQNVTLSCEQNLNHDAMYWYRQDPGQGLRLIYYSQIVNDFQKGDIAEGYSVSREKKESFPLTVTSAQKNPTAFYLCASSINRDRGGQPQHFGDGTRLSIL.

This sequence joins TRBV27 and TRBJ2-7; 8 bases align to TRBD1. This CDR3 contains 16 residues. Trimming at V came to 6 bases and at J to 5 bases, leaving 15 bases not matched to a gene. CDR1 and CDR2 from the germline V gene are MNHEY and SMNVEV (reference sequence). The CDR3 nucleotides read TGTGCCAGCAGCCCCCCACCCCGGACAGGGTCAAACGAGCAGTACTTC. Amino acid sequence: CASSPPPRTGSNEQYF.

V gene TRBV4-2 combines with J gene TRBJ2-5; a weak D match, TRBD2 (5 bases). The CDR3 is 17 residues long. Trimming took off 0 bases at V and 3 bases at J, with 17 bases between the two ends. Germline CDR1 is LGHNA and CDR2 is YNFKEQ. CDR3 loop: CASSQDYEGAGKETQYF. The CDR3 DNA follows: TGTGCCAGCAGCCAAGATTACGAGGGAGCCGGCAAAGAGACCCAGTACTTC.

The CDR3 bases are TGCAGCGTTGTCCTGGCAGGGATACACGAGCAGTACTTC. As protein: CSVVLAGIHEQYF. V and J are TRBV29-1 and TRBJ2-7, with a possible D match to TRBD1 (5 bases). Germline lookup yields CDR1 SQVTM and CDR2 ANQGSEA. This CDR3 comprises 13 residues. The ends were cut back, 4 bases at V and 5 bases at J, with 15 bases in the middle.